This TCR beta chain was identified in a study of T-cell reconstitution after alpha-beta-depleted transplantation in children listed by TCRdb under 2016. Regarding the research as a whole: Using TCR repertoire profiling, the study followed T-cell immune reconstitution in a quantitative way in children after TCRalphabeta/CD19-depleted allogeneic hematopoietic cell transplantation.

CDR1 and CDR2 are read off the germline V gene as MGHRA and YSYEKL. Including cysteine and phenylalanine, the CDR3 has 13 amino acids. The DNA shown is the 39-base CDR3, in frame from base 1. Unmatched junction bases come to 2, with V trimmed by 1 base and J by 9 bases. Libraries were prepared through PCR. The run used an Illumina HiSeq 2500. To normalize quantification of the TCRbeta repertoire, the TCR libraries were built with molecular barcoding that relied on unique molecular identifiers. The public reads were reprocessed in TCRdb via fastp at Q25 and MiXCR, keeping in-frame beta chains. A single entry per CDR3 protein holds the most common genes and DNA from its merged rows. The sample profile shows about 420,000 distinct CDR3 sequences; roughly 10% of them were found once. Roughly 6% of the sample is taken by the ten largest. As to this clonotype: Its target antigen remains unknown. Within one base of it there is no much larger clone, and no base qualities were kept.

This specimen consisted of PBMCs from the stem cell graft donor, obtained from the stem cell graft. This receptor was identified in a human donor who donated a stem cell graft to a child with acute myeloid leukemia. The chain was built from TRBV4-1 and TRBJ2-1, with 8 junctional bases fitting TRBD1. The CDR3: CASSQGQGTEQFF. In nucleotides, the sequence is TGCGCCAGCAGCCAAGGACAGGGGACTGAGCAGTTCTTC.